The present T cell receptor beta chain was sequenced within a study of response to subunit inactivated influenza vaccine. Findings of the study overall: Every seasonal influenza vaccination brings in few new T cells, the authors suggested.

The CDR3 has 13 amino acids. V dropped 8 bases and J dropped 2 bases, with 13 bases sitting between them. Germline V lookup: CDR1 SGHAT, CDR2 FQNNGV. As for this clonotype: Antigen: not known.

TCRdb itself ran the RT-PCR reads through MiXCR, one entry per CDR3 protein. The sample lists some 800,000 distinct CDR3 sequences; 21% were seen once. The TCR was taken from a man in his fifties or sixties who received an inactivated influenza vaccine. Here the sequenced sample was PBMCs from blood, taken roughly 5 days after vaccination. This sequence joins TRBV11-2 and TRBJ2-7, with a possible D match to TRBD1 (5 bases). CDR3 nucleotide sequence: TGTGCCAGCCAGGCGACAGAAGCCTACGAGCAGTACTTC. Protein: CASQATEAYEQYF.